Below are 12 T cell receptor beta chains sequenced from a single sample in a study of control samples from healthy donors and cancer patients (TCRdb year 2020). Library preparation was by the immunoSEQ multiplex PCR assay. TCRdb obtained this table from immuneACCESS and retained in-frame rearrangements with V and J assigned. These tables miss some clones; where compared with another copy, unresolved V genes account for less than half of the shortfall, and the remainder is unexplained. In this sample the table shows around 110,000 clones, over 90% of which occur a single time. The ten biggest clones cover about 2.5% of the sample. The sample was blood. The receptors were gathered from a man aged 25 to 40 in good health.

CDR3 bases: TGTGCCAGCAGCCGCCTTAGAGGCCACGAGCAGTACTTC. This encodes CASSRLRGHEQYF. J is TRBJ2-7 and V is TRBV14; unclear D gene. The CDR3 is 13 amino acids. The V gene lost 4 bases and the J gene lost 5 bases, with 12 bases spanning the gap. Germline assignment: CDR1 SGHDN and CDR2 FVKESK.

V is TRBV2 and J is TRBJ1-5; 10 bases are a match to TRBD1. Germline CDR1 is SNHLY and CDR2 is FYNNEI. This CDR3 has 15 residues. V shed 5 bases, J shed 7 bases, and the junction held 8 bases outside the gene matches. The CDR3, as DNA: TGTGCCAGCAGTTGGGGACAGGGGAGAGGCCAGCCCCAGCATTTT. Encoded protein: CASSWGQGRGQPQHF. Looking up the rest from reference TRBV2 and TRBJ1-5 gives the full variable domain: EPEVTQTPSHQVTQMGQEVILRCVPISNHLYFYWYRQILGQKVEFLVSFYNNEISEKSEIFDDQFSVERPDGSNFTLKIRSTKLEDSAMYFCASSWGQGRGQPQHFGDGTRLSIL.

This clone was seen a single time. This rearrangement joins TRBV5-4 to TRBJ1-2; no firm D call. Trimming cost V 4 bases and J 6 bases, with 13 bases left between them. This CDR3 region has 13 residues. The V gene's germline CDR1 is SGHNT and CDR2 YYREEE (reference sequence). CDR3 coding DNA: TGTGCCAGCAGCCCCCTCAGTTCGGATGGCTACACCTTC. Its protein is CASSPLSSDGYTF.

In DNA, the CDR3 is TGCGCCAGCAGCTTCGGGGGCACGCTCACTGAAGCTTTCTTT. Translation gives CASSFGGTLTEAFF. J is TRBJ1-1 and V is TRBV5-1, with D possibly being TRBD1 (6 bases). The CDR3 has 14 residues. The V gene's germline CDR1 is SGHRS and CDR2 YFSETQ. Trimming removed 2 bases at V and 4 bases at J, with 12 bases between.

The count of this clone is one. The rearrangement joins TRBV24-1 to TRBJ2-5; 12 bases line up with TRBD1. The junction had 6 bases not matched to a gene; V was cut back by 4 bases and J by 4 bases. CDR1 and CDR2 from the germline V gene are KGHDR and SFDVKD. This CDR3 spans 16 amino acids. The CDR3 region has the DNA TGTGCCACCAGTGACCCATCGGGACAGGGGGCAGAGACCCAGTACTTC. The encoded protein is CATSDPSGQGAETQYF.

This clone was recorded once. The chain uses TRBV2 and TRBJ1-2; D not resolved. With 0 bases removed from V and 7 bases from J, the gap between germline ends came to 18 bases. Germline CDR1 is SNHLY and CDR2 is FYNNEI. The CDR3 sequence is 16 residues long. The CDR3 DNA is TGTGCCAGCAGTGAAGCGAGCAGTCCCGTTATTAGTGGCTACACCTTC. This encodes CASSEASSPVISGYTF.

The chain couples TRBV3-1 (or the pseudogene TRBV3-2) to TRBJ1-4, with 8 bases fitting TRBD1. The CDR3 contains 14 residues. V gave up 4 bases and J gave up 8 bases; unmatched junction bases: 6. CDR1 and CDR2 from the germline V gene are LGHDT and YNNKEL (reference sequence). CDR3 DNA: TGTGCCAGCAGCCCCGACAGGGGAAGAGAAAAACTGTTTTTT. This encodes CASSPDRGREKLFF.

The rearrangement joins TRBV27 to TRBJ2-1; D gene ambiguous. The CDR3 length is 12 residues. Deletions cut 5 bases from V and 0 bases from J, with 2 bases between. In germline, CDR1 is MNHEY, CDR2 SMNVEV (reference sequence). CDR3 amino acids: CASSDSYNEQFF. Here the CDR3 DNA reads TGTGCCAGCAGTGACTCCTACAATGAGCAGTTCTTC.

The chain carries TRBV29-1 and TRBJ1-2; the match to TRBD1 covers 7 bases. In germline, CDR1 is SQVTM, CDR2 ANQGSEA. V was pared by 4 bases and J by 8 bases, with 7 bases of the junction left unmatched. CDR3 length: 12 residues. CDR3 nucleotide sequence: TGCAGCGTTGGACAGGGAGATCAAGGCTACACCTTC. Translated: CSVGQGDQGYTF. The full variable domain, with the rest looked up from reference TRBV29-1 and TRBJ1-2, is SAVISQKPSRDICQRGTSLTIQCQVDSQVTMMFWYRQQPGQSLTLIATANQGSEATYESGFVIDKFPISRPNLTFSTLTVSNMSPEDSSIYLCSVGQGDQGYTFGSGTRLTVV.

The genes are TRBV7-9 and TRBJ2-7; TRBD2 is a possible D gene (7 bases). Germline V gives CDR1 SEHNR, CDR2 FQNEAQ (reference sequence). There are 17 residues in the CDR3. V gave up 0 bases and J gave up 7 bases, with 22 bases separating them. The DNA for the CDR3 is TGTGCCAGCAGCTTAGCGGGGGGGGCAGCTCAAGGTCGAGAGCAGTACTTC. Translated: CASSLAGGAAQGREQYF.

J is TRBJ1-6 and V is TRBV11-2, with 10 bases matching TRBD1. CDR3 length equals 16 residues. Germline-derived CDR1 and CDR2 are SGHAT and FQNNGV. V trimming: 4 bases; J trimming: 3 bases; junction bases outside the gene matches: 3. The DNA for the CDR3 is TGTGCCAGCAGCTCCGGGGACAGGGGCTATAATTCACCCCTCCACTTT. Encoded protein: CASSSGDRGYNSPLHF.

The CDR3 here is CASSPSPTGAGAPYEQYV. The CDR3 nucleotides are TGCGCCAGCAGCCCTAGTCCTACAGGTGCCGGGGCCCCCTACGAGCAGTACGTC. The chain recombines TRBV5-1 with TRBJ2-7, with D perhaps matching TRBD1 or TRBD2 (5 bases each). V lost 4 bases to trimming and J lost 2 bases, with 25 bases between them. Germline loops: CDR1 SGHRS, CDR2 YFSETQ. The CDR3 is made up of 18 amino acids.